The 28 T cell receptor beta chains given below trace back to one sample, sequenced in a study of graft-versus-host responses after intestinal transplantation. Produced via immunoSEQ multiplex PCR; TCRdb's table is partial and in-frame only. The sample holds about 41,000 clones; 95% are singletons and the top ten take around 0.53%. For these TCRs, the target antigens are not known. The sample consisted of unstimulated CD8+ T cells sorted from spleen or lymph node cells, taken before transplant. The receptor set was obtained from a human donor who was the organ donor for an intestinal transplant.

This chain uses TRBV9 with TRBJ2-2, with D perhaps TRBD1 (6 bases). This CDR3 has 15 amino acids. The V gene lost 7 bases and the J gene lost 6 bases, with 19 bases spanning the gap. Per the germline V gene, CDR1 is SGDLS and CDR2 is YYNGEE. The CDR3 reads CASFPRDTSPGELFF. The CDR3 DNA reads as TGTGCCAGCTTCCCTAGGGACACGTCACCCGGGGAGCTGTTTTTT.

This clone has just one count. The CDR3 region is CAAREGAVHQKTGELFF. The CDR3, as DNA: TGTGCCGCTCGAGAGGGGGCAGTACATCAGAAGACCGGGGAGCTGTTTTTT. The chain couples TRBV7-9 to TRBJ2-2; TRBD1 matches 7 bases. In germline, CDR1 is SEHNR, CDR2 FQNEAQ (reference sequence). The length of the CDR3 is 17 residues. Unmatched junction bases numbered 20, after V lost 11 bases and J lost 5 bases.

This clone was observed once. The chain has TRBV12-5 and TRBJ2-3, with D possibly TRBD2 on 5 matching bases. Per the germline V gene, CDR1 is LGHNT and CDR2 is FRNRAP. Trimming removed 0 bases at V and 3 bases at J, with 10 bases between. The CDR3 covers 15 residues. CDR3 in DNA: TGTGCTAGTGGTTTGGTTCTGAGGGCGACAGATACGCAGTATTTT. As protein: CASGLVLRATDTQYF.

This rearrangement joins TRBV5-6 to TRBJ2-7; D perhaps matches TRBD1 (6 bases). V lost 9 bases to trimming and J lost 0 bases, with 13 bases between them. The germline V gene encodes CDR1 SGHDT and CDR2 YYEEEE. This CDR3 has 13 residues. The DNA of the CDR3 is TGTGCCACCAGTGGGGGCAGCTCCTACGAGCAGTACTTC. This codes for CATSGGSSYEQYF.

The CDR3 region is CASWEKGFYNSPLHF. The CDR3 bases are TGTGCCAGCTGGGAAAAGGGGTTTTATAATTCACCCCTCCACTTT. The chain combines TRBV6-1 with TRBJ1-6; a possible D gene is TRBD1 (5 bases). Germline CDR1 reads MNHNS; CDR2 reads SASEGT. V lost 8 bases and J 4 bases, leaving 15 bases between the germline ends. The CDR3 covers 15 residues.

The chain links TRBV11-3 to TRBJ2-1, with D unclear. This CDR3 has 14 amino acids. CDR1 and CDR2 from the germline V gene are SGHNT and YENEEA. Trimming cost V 3 bases and J 6 bases, with 12 bases left between them. CDR3 nucleotides: TGTGCCAGCAGCTTTAGTCCGAGCAGCAATGAGCAGTTCTTC. This translates into CASSFSPSSNEQFF. The variable domain in full, completed from reference TRBV11-3 and TRBJ2-1, reads EAGVVQSPRYKIIEKKQPVAFWCNPISGHNTLYWYLQNLGQGPELLIRYENEEAVDDSQLPKDRFSAERLKGVDSTLKIQPAELGDSAVYLCASSFSPSSNEQFFGPGTRLTVL.

V gene TRBV13 combines with J gene TRBJ1-2; maybe TRBD1 (5 bases). This CDR3 is 14 amino acids long. Germline CDR1 and CDR2: PRHDT and FYEKMQ (reference sequence). V lost 4 bases and J 0 bases, leaving 9 bases between the germline ends. The CDR3 protein is CASSSGFTNYGYTF. The CDR3 DNA reads TGTGCCAGCAGCTCAGGGTTCACTAACTATGGCTACACCTTC.

The chain has TRBV4-3 and TRBJ2-7; TRBD2 matches 9 bases. This CDR3 region has 18 residues. Per the germline V gene, CDR1 is LGHNA and CDR2 is YSLEER. V was clipped by 0 bases and J by 2 bases; unmatched bases: 11. In nucleotides, the CDR3 is TGCGCCAGCAGCCAAGATCTTTCGCCTAGCGGGACCGCCTACGAGCAGTACTTC. Translated, it gives CASSQDLSPSGTAYEQYF.

CDR3 sequence: CASSSKATSYEQYF. The CDR3 bases are TGTGCCAGCAGCTCCAAGGCTACATCCTACGAGCAGTACTTC. The chain couples TRBV5-6 to TRBJ2-7, with D hard to call. V was cut by 3 bases and J by 1 base, with 11 bases left in between. This CDR3 is built from 14 residues. Germline-derived CDR1 and CDR2 are SGHDT and YYEEEE.

This rearrangement joins TRBV5-4 to TRBJ2-2, with D perhaps matching TRBD2 (6 bases). The V gene lost 0 bases and the J gene lost 7 bases, with 7 bases spanning the gap. The CDR3 covers 13 residues. Germline V gene data show CDR1 as SGHNT and CDR2 as YYREEE (reference sequence). The CDR3: CASSLGGGGELFF. In DNA, the CDR3 is TGTGCCAGCAGCTTGGGGGGAGGCGGGGAGCTGTTTTTT. The variable domain in full, with the rest retrieved from reference TRBV5-4 and TRBJ2-2, is ETGVTQSPTHLIKTRGQQVTLRCSSQSGHNTVSWYQQALGQGPQFIFQYYREEENGRGNFPPRFSGLQFPNYSSELNVNALELDDSALYLCASSLGGGGELFFGEGSRLTVL.

The chain uses TRBV21-1 and TRBJ1-2; the table's D call, TRBD1, has no DNA check behind it. TRBV21-1 constitutes a pseudogene. This CDR3 contains 16 residues. The CDR3 nucleotides read TGTGCCAGCAGGTCCCACGACGGACACAATGGAAATGGCTACACCTTC. Its translation is CASRSHDGHNGNGYTF.

The CDR3 spells CAISDTGLAYEQYF. CDR3 sequence (DNA): TGTGCCATCAGTGATACGGGACTAGCCTACGAGCAGTACTTC. This chain connects TRBV10-3 to TRBJ2-7; 8 bases are a match to TRBD2. With 3 bases clipped from V and 2 bases from J, the junction kept 3 bases outside the gene matches. CDR3 size: 14 residues. Germline V CDR1 and CDR2: ENHRY, SYGVKD.

The rearrangement links TRBV20-1 to TRBJ2-5, with unresolved D. The CDR3 is 8 residues long. Germline V CDR1 and CDR2: DFQATT, SNEGSKA (reference sequence). V was trimmed by 3 bases and J by 12 bases, leaving 5 bases between them. This chain's CDR3 is CSASSKYF. The CDR3 nucleotides are TGCAGTGCTAGTTCGAAGTACTTC.

The chain has TRBV6-6 and TRBJ1-4, with a possible D match to TRBD1 (6 bases). With 9 bases removed from V and 2 bases from J, the gap between germline ends came to 13 bases. Per germline, CDR1 MNHNY and CDR2 SVGAGI (reference sequence). The CDR3 length is 14 residues. Written as DNA, the CDR3 is TGTGCCAGACCTCCAGGGGTGACTAATGAAAAACTGTTTTTT. Protein sequence: CARPPGVTNEKLFF.

Here the CDR3 DNA reads TGTGCCAGCAGCTCCTGGGAGGGGACCAACAATGAGCAGTTCTTC. It specifies CASSSWEGTNNEQFF. The chain couples TRBV4-2 to TRBJ2-1; 7 positions match TRBD2. Per germline, CDR1 LGHNA and CDR2 YNFKEQ. J was trimmed by 5 bases and V by 5 bases; bases with no gene match: 9. The CDR3 is 15 amino acids.

V and J are TRBV10-2 and TRBJ2-5, with a tentative D call TRBD1 (5 bases). CDR3 length: 14 residues. In germline, CDR1 is WSHSY, CDR2 SAAADI. V dropped 2 bases and J dropped 5 bases, with 12 bases sitting between them. This chain's CDR3 is CASSEGRGRETQYF. CDR3 sequence (DNA): TGCGCCAGCAGTGAGGGAAGGGGTAGGGAGACCCAGTACTTC.

This chain links TRBV4-3 with TRBJ2-7, with TRBD1 matching over 9 bases. This CDR3 has 15 residues. Germline-derived CDR1 and CDR2 are LGHNA and YSLEER. V shed 1 base and J 3 bases; nucleotides not matched to a gene: 4. The CDR3 loop is CASSQVTDRGYEQYF. CDR3 sequence (DNA): TGCGCCAGCAGCCAAGTAACGGACAGGGGCTACGAGCAGTACTTC.

The chain recombines TRBV6-5 with TRBJ2-3; D is unclear. The germline CDR1 and CDR2 sequences are MNHEY and SVGAGI. V gave up 6 bases and J gave up 0 bases, with 10 bases separating them. The CDR3 has 14 amino acids. DNA for the CDR3: TGTGCCAGCAGCGACGTCGGAAGCACAGATACGCAGTATTTT. It yields the protein CASSDVGSTDTQYF.

The chain combines TRBV9 with TRBJ1-6, with no clear D. CDR1 and CDR2 from the germline V gene are SGDLS and YYNGEE. The CDR3 has 13 residues. V was cut by 4 bases and J by 10 bases, with 12 bases left in between. The CDR3: CASSLKNGSPLHF. The CDR3 coding sequence is TGTGCCAGCAGCTTAAAAAACGGGTCACCCCTCCACTTT.

The CDR3 DNA sequence: TGTGCCAGCAGTGAAAGCACGACGCCGGTCTCCTACGAGCAGTACTTC. Translation gives CASSESTTPVSYEQYF. The chain has TRBV6-1 and TRBJ2-7; D is ambiguous. Germline-derived CDR1 and CDR2 are MNHNS and SASEGT. V shed 2 bases and J shed 0 bases, with 14 bases lying between them. The length of the CDR3 is 16 residues.

The V and J genes are TRBV7-2 and TRBJ2-7; D is possibly TRBD1 (5 bases). Trimming took off 1 base at V and 5 bases at J, with 9 bases between the two ends. Germline V gives CDR1 SGHTA, CDR2 FQGNSA. The CDR3 is made up of 13 amino acids. The CDR3 sequence is CASSLGGTNEQYF. The CDR3 DNA is TGTGCCAGCAGCTTAGGGGGCACGAACGAGCAGTACTTC.

The CDR3 sequence: CASSQASGGLDTQYF. CDR3 nucleotides: TGCGCCAGCAGCCAAGCGTCAGGGGGGCTAGATACGCAGTATTTT. The chain employs TRBV4-1 and TRBJ2-3, with D possibly TRBD1 on 7 matching bases. This CDR3 region has 15 residues. V lost 1 base and J 5 bases, leaving 13 bases between the germline ends. Germline loops: CDR1 MGHRA, CDR2 YSYEKL.

The rearrangement uses TRBV5-1 and TRBJ2-1, with a tentative D call TRBD2 (7 bases). Trimming took off 4 bases at V and 8 bases at J, with 22 bases between the two ends. Germline-derived CDR1 and CDR2 are SGHRS and YFSETQ. The CDR3 consists of 16 residues. As DNA, the CDR3 is TGCGCCAGCAGCACCCAGGCCGGGGGGCCTTCCGATGAGCAGTTCTTC. This translates into CASSTQAGGPSDEQFF. Based on the CDR3 plus reference TRBV5-1 and TRBJ2-1, the full variable domain is KAGVTQTPRYLIKTRGQQVTLSCSPISGHRSVSWYQQTPGQGLQFLFEYFSETQRNKGNFPGRFSGRQFSNSRSEMNVSTLELGDSALYLCASSTQAGGPSDEQFFGPGTRLTVL.

V and J are TRBV7-9 and TRBJ2-1; no clear D. V was clipped by 4 bases and J by 3 bases, with 7 bases between them. The CDR3 runs to 13 residues. Germline assignment: CDR1 SEHNR and CDR2 FQNEAQ (reference sequence). The CDR3 nucleotides read TGTGCCAGCAGCTCGGTCGACTACAATGAGCAGTTCTTC. It translates to CASSSVDYNEQFF. The variable domain in full, completed from reference TRBV7-9 and TRBJ2-1, reads DTGVSQNPRHKITKRGQNVTFRCDPISEHNRLYWYRQTLGQGPEFLTYFQNEAQLEKSRLLSDRFSAERPKGSFSTLEIQRTEQGDSAMYLCASSSVDYNEQFFGPGTRLTVL.

This chain uses TRBV27 with TRBJ2-5, with a tentative D call TRBD2 (5 bases). This CDR3 region has 17 residues. The V end lost 0 bases, the J end lost 4 bases, and 18 bases lay between the germline ends. The V gene's germline CDR1 is MNHEY and CDR2 SMNVEV (reference sequence). CDR3 region: CASSLSWAAGGVETQYF. The CDR3 region has the DNA TGTGCCAGCAGTTTATCGTGGGCGGCGGGCGGTGTAGAGACCCAGTACTTC.

The V gene is TRBV6-6, the J gene TRBJ2-5; D ambiguous. The assigned J gene may be wrong: the sequence end matches TRBJ2-7 better. CDR1 and CDR2 from the germline V gene are MNHNY and SVGAGI (reference sequence). This CDR3 is 16 amino acids long. In nucleotides, the CDR3 is TGTGCCAGCAGTTACTCGACTCAGACCCCGCACTACGAGCAGTACTTC. This gives the protein CASSYSTQTPHYEQYF.

This clone showed up just once. The chain employs TRBV7-9 and TRBJ1-2; TRBD1 is a possible D gene (6 bases). This CDR3 region has 17 residues. V was pared by 1 base and J by 2 bases, with 17 bases between. CDR1 and CDR2 from the germline V gene are SEHNR and FQNEAQ (reference sequence). The CDR3 bases are TGTGCCAGCAGCTTAGGATTTTTGGGGGCGCAGAACTATGGCTACACCTTC. Encoded protein: CASSLGFLGAQNYGYTF.

This sequence joins TRBV2 and TRBJ2-1; D unclear. The germline CDR1 and CDR2 sequences are SNHLY and FYNNEI. V was shortened by 1 base and J by 8 bases, with 12 bases between the two germline ends. This CDR3 has 14 residues. CDR3 region: CASSEGVASHEQFF. CDR3 DNA: TGTGCCAGCAGTGAAGGGGTAGCCTCGCATGAGCAGTTCTTC.